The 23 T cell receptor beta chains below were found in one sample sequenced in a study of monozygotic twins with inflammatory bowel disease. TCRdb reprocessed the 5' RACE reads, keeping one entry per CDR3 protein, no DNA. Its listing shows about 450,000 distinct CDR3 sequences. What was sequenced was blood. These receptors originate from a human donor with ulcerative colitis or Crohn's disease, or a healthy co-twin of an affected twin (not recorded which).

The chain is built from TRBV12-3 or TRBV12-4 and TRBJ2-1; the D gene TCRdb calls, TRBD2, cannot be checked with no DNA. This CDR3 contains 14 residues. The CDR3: CASSPPNTANEQLF.

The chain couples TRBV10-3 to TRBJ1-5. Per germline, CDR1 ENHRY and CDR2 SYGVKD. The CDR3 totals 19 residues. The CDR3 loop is CATRDSYGLDFKGNQPQHF.

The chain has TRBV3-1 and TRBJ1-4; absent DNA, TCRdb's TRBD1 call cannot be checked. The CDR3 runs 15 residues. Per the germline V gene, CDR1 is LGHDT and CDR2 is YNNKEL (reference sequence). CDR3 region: CASSHHGQGGEKLFF.

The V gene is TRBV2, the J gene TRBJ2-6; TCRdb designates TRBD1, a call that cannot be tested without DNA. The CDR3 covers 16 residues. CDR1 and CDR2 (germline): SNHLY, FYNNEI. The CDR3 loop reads CASTGTGGAGANVLTF.

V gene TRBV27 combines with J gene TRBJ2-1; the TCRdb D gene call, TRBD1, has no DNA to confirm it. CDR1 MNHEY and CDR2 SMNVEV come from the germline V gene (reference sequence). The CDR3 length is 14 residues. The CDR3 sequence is CASNRDRDNNEQFF.

CDR3 loop: CASSLDIGSNTEAFF. The V and J genes are TRBV7-6 and TRBJ1-1. This CDR3 comprises 15 residues. Germline values: CDR1 SGHVS, CDR2 FNYEAQ. The whole variable domain, remainder taken from reference TRBV7-6 and TRBJ1-1, is GAGVSQSPRYKVTKRGQDVALRCDPISGHVSLYWYRQALGQGPEFLTYFNYEAQQDKSGLPNDRFSAERPEGSISTLTIQRTEQRDSAMYRCASSLDIGSNTEAFFGQGTRLTVV.

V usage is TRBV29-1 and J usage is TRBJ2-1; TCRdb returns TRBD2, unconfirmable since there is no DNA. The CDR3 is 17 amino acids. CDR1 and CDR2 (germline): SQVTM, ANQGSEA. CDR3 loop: CSLQGLAGGSSYNEQFF.

The CDR3 protein is CSARDRDRGNEKLFF. V usage is TRBV20-1 and J usage is TRBJ1-4; TCRdb returns TRBD1, unconfirmable since there is no DNA. Per germline, CDR1 DFQATT and CDR2 SNEGSKA (reference sequence). CDR3 length equals 15 residues.

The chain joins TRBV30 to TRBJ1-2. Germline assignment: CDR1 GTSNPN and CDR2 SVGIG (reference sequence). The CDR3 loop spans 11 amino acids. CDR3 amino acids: CAWIKEEDGTF.

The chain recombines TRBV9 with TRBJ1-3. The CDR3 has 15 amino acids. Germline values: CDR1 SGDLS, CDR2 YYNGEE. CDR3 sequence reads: CASSVEGLSGNTIYF.

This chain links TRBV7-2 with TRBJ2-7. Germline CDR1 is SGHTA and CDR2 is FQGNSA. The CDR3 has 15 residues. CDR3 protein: CASSLAKAYGYEQYF. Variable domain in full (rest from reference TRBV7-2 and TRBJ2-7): GAGVSQSPSNKVTEKGKDVELRCDPISGHTALYWYRQSLGQGLEFLIYFQGNSAPDKSGLPSDRFSAERTGGSVSTLTIQRTQQEDSAVYLCASSLAKAYGYEQYFGPGTRLTVT.

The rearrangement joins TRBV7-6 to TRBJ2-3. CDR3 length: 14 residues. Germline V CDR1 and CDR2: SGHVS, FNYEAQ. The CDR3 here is CASSLQPGADTQYF.

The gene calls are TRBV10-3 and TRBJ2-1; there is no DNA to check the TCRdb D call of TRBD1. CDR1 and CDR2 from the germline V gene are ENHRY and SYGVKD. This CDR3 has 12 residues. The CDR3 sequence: CAIREGGNEQFF.

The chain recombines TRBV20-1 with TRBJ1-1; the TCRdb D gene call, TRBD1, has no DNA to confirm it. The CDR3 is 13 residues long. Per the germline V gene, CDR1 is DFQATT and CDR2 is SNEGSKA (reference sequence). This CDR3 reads CSANQGMNTEAFF.

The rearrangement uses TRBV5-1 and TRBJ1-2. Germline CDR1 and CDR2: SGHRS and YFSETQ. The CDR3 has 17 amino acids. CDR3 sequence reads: CASSQLGAGATAYGYTF.

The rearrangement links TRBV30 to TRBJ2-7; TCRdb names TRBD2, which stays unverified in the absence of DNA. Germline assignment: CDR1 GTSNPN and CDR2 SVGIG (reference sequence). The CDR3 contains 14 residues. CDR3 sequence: CAWSVIAGGYEQYF.

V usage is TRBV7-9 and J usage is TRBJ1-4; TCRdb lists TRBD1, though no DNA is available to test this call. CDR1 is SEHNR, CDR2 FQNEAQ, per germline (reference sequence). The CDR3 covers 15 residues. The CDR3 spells CASRPRGSTNEKLFF.

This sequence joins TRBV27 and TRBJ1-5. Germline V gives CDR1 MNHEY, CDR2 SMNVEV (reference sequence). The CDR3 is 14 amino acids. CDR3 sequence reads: CASSNRRGGQPQHF.

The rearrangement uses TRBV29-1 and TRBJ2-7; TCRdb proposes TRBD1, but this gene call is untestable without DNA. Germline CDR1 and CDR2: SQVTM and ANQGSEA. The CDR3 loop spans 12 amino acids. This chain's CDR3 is CSVATGSREQYF.

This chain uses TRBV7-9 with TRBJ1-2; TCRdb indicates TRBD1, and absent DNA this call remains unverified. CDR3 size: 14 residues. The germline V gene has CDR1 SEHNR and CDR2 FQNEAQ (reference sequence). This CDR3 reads CASSRAGRGDGYTF. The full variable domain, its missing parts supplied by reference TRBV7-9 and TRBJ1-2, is DTGVSQNPRHKITKRGQNVTFRCDPISEHNRLYWYRQTLGQGPEFLTYFQNEAQLEKSRLLSDRFSAERPKGSFSTLEIQRTEQGDSAMYLCASSRAGRGDGYTFGSGTRLTVV.

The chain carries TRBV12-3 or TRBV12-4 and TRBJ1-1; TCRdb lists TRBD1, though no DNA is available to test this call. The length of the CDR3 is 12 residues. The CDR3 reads CASSFWTGEVFF.

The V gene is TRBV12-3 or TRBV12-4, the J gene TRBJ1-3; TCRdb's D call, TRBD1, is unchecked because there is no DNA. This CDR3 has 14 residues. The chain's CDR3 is CASSLAGAGNTIYF.

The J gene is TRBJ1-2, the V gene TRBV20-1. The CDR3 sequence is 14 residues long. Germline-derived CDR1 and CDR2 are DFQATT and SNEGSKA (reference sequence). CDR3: CSAVIGNFDYGYTF.